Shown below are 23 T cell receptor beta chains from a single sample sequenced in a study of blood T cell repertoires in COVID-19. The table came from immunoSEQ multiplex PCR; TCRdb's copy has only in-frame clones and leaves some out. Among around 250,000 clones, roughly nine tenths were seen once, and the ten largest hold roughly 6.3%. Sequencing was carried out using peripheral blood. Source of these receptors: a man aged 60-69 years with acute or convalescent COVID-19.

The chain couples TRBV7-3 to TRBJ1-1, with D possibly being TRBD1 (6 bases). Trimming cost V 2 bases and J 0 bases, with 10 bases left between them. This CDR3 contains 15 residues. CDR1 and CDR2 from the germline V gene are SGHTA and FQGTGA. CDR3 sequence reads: CASSLLGALNTEAFF. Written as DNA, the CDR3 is TGTGCCAGCAGCTTATTGGGGGCTCTGAACACTGAAGCTTTCTTT.

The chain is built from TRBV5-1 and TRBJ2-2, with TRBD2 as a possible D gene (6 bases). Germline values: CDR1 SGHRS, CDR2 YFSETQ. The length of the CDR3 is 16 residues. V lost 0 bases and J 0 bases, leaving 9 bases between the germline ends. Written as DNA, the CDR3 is TGCGCCAGCAGCTTGGAAGGCGGGACGAACACCGGGGAGCTGTTTTTT. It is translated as CASSLEGGTNTGELFF.

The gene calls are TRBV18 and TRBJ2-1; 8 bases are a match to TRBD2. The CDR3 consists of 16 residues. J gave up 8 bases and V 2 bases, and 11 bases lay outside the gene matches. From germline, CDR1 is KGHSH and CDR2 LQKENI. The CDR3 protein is CASSPEIAAGADEQFF. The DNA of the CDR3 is TGTGCCAGCTCACCAGAAATAGCAGCGGGAGCAGATGAGCAGTTCTTC.

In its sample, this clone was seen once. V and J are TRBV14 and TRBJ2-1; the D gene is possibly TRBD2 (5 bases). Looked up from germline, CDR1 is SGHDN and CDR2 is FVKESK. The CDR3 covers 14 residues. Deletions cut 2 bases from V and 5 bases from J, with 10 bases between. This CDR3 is CASSQWTVNNEQFF. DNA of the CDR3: TGTGCCAGCAGCCAATGGACTGTGAACAATGAGCAGTTCTTC.

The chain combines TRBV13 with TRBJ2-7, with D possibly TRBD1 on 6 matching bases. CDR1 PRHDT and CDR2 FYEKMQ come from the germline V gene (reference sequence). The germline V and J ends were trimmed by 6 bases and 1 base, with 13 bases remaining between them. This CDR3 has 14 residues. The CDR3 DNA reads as TGTGCCAGCAGGGCCGGGACACCGTCCTACGAGCAGTACTTC. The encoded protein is CASRAGTPSYEQYF.

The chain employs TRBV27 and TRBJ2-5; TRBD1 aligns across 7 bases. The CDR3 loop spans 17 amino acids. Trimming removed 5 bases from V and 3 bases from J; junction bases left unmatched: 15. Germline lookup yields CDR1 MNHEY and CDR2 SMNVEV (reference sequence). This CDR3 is CASSRKLIGTAKETQYF. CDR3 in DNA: TGTGCCAGCAGTCGAAAACTTATAGGGACAGCGAAAGAGACCCAGTACTTC.

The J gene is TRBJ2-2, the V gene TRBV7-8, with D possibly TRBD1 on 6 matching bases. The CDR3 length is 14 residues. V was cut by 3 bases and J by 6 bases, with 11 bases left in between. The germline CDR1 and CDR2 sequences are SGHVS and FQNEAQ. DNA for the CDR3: TGTGCCAGCAGCTTCCGTCAGGGGTCCGGGGAGCTGTTTTTT. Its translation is CASSFRQGSGELFF.

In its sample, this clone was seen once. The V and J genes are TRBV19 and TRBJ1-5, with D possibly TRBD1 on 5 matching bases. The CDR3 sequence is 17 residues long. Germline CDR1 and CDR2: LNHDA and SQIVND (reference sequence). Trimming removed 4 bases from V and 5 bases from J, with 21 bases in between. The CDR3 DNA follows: TGTGCCAGTAGTACATTAAATAGGCAGGGAAGGGATCAGCCCCAGCATTTT. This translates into CASSTLNRQGRDQPQHF.

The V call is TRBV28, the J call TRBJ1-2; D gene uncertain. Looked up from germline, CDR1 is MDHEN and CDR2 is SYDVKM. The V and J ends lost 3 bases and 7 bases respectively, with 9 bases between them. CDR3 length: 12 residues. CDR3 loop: CASSFGGLGYTF. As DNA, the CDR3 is TGTGCCAGCAGTTTCGGCGGACTTGGCTACACCTTC.

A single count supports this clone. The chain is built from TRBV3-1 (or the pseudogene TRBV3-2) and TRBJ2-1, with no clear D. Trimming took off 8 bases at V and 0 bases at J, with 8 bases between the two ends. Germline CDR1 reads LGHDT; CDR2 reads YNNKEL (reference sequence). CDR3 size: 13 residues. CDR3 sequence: CASGWASYNEQFF. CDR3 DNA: TGTGCCAGCGGGTGGGCCTCCTACAATGAGCAGTTCTTC.

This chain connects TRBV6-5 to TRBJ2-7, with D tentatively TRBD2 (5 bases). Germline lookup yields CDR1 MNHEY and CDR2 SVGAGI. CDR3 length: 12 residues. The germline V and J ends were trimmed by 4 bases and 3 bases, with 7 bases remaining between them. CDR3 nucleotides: TGTGCCAGCAGTTCGACTAACTACGAGCAGTACTTC. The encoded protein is CASSSTNYEQYF.

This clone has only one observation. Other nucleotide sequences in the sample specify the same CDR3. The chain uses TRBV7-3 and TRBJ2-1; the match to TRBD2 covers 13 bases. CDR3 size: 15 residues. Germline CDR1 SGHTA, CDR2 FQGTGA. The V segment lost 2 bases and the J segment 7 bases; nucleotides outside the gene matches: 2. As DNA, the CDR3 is TGTGCCAGCAGCTTAGGACTAGCGGGAGTGAATGAGCAGTTCTTC. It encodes CASSLGLAGVNEQFF.

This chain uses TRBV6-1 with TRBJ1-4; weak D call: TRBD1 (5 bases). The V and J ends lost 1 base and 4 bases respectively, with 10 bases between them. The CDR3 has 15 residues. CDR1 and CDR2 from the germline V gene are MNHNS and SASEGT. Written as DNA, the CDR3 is TGTGCCAGCAGTGAAGTACAGGTGTTTAATGAAAAACTGTTTTTT. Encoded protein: CASSEVQVFNEKLFF.

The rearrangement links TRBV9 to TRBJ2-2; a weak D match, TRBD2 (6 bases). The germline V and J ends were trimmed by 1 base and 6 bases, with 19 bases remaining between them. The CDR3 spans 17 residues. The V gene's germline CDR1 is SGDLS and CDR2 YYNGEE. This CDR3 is CASSVFPSVRPPGELFF. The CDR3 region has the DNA TGTGCCAGCAGCGTATTCCCTAGCGTTAGACCACCCGGGGAGCTGTTTTTT.

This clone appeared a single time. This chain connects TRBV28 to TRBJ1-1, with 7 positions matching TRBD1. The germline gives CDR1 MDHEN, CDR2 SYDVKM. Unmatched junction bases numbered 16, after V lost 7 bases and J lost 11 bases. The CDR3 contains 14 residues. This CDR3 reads CASTRNIRGYGAFF. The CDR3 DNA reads TGTGCCAGCACGAGGAACATCAGGGGGTACGGCGCTTTCTTT.

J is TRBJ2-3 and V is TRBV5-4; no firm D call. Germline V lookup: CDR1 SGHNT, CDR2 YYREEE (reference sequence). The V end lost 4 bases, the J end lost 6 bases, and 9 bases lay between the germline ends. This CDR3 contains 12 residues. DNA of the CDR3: TGTGCCAGCAGCCTTCGCAGGGATACGCAGTATTTT. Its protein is CASSLRRDTQYF.

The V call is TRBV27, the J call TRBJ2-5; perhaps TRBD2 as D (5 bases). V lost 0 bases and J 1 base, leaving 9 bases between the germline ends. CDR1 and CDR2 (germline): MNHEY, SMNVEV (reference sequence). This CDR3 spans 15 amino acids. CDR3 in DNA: TGTGCCAGCAGTTTATCGGGCGGGCGCCAAGAGACCCAGTACTTC. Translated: CASSLSGGRQETQYF.

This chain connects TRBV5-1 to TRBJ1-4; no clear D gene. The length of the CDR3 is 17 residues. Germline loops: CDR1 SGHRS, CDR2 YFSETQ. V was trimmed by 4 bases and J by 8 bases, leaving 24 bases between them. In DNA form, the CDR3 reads TGCGCCAGCAGCCAAAATCCGGGTGGCTCCGGATACGAAAAACTGTTTTTT. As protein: CASSQNPGGSGYEKLFF.

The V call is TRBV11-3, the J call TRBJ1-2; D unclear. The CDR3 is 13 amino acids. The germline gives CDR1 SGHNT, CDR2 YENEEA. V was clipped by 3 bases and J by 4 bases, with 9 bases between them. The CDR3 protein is CASSFPGGYGYTF. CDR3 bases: TGTGCCAGCAGCTTTCCGGGTGGCTATGGCTACACCTTC. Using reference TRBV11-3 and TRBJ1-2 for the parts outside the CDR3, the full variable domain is EAGVVQSPRYKIIEKKQPVAFWCNPISGHNTLYWYLQNLGQGPELLIRYENEEAVDDSQLPKDRFSAERLKGVDSTLKIQPAELGDSAVYLCASSFPGGYGYTFGSGTRLTVV.

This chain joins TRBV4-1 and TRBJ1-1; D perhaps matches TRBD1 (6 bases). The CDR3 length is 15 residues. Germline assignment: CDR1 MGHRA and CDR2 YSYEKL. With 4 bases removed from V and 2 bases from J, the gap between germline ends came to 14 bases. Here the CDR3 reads CASSPQGRVNTEAFF. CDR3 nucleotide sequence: TGCGCCAGCAGCCCTCAGGGGCGCGTCAACACTGAAGCTTTCTTT.

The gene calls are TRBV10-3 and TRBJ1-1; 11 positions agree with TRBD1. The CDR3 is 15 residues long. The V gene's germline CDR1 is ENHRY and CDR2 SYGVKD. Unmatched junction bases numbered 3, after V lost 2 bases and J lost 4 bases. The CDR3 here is CAISEGQGAPTEAFF. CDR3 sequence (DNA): TGTGCCATCAGTGAGGGACAGGGGGCGCCCACTGAAGCTTTCTTT.

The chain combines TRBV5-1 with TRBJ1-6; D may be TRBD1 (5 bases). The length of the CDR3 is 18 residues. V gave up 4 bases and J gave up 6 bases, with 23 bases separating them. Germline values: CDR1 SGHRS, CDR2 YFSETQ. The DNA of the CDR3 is TGCGCCAGCAGCCCCCGGGGGAAGGGTTCAGGAACTAATTCACCCCTCCACTTT. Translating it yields CASSPRGKGSGTNSPLHF.

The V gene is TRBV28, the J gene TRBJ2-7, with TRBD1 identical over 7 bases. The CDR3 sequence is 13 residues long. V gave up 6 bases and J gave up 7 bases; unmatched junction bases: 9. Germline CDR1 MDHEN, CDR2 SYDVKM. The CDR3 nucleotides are TGTGCCAGCAGACCCACAGGGGCAGGAGAGCAGTACTTC. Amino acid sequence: CASRPTGAGEQYF.